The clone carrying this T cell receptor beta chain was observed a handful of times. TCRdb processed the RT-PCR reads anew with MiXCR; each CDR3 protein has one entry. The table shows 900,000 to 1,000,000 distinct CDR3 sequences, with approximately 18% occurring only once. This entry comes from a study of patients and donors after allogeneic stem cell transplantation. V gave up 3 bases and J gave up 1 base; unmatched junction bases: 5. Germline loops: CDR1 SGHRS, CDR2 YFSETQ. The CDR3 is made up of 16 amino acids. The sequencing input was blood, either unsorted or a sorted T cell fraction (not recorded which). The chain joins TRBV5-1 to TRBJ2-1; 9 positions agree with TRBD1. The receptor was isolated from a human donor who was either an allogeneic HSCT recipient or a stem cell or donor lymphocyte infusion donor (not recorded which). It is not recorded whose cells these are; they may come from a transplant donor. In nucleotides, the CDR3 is TGCGCCAGCAGCTGGAAGGGACAGGGTTCCTACAATGAGCAGTTCTTC. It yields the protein CASSWKGQGSYNEQFF. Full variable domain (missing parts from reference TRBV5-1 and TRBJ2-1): KAGVTQTPRYLIKTRGQQVTLSCSPISGHRSVSWYQQTPGQGLQFLFEYFSETQRNKGNFPGRFSGRQFSNSRSEMNVSTLELGDSALYLCASSWKGQGSYNEQFFGPGTRLTVL.